A selection of T cell receptor beta chains follows, all from one sample in a study of T cells after yellow fever vaccination. TCRdb reprocessed the 5' RACE reads with MiXCR, giving one entry per CDR3 protein. Here the sample spans about 170,000 distinct CDR3 sequences, 6.2% being singletons. The sample consisted of CD4+ T cells sorted from PBMCs, taken on the day of the first yellow fever vaccination. These TCRs come from a man aged 18 to 29 who received the YFV17D yellow fever vaccine. CDR3s include the opening cysteine and the closing phenylalanine or tryptophan. The order of the fields is CDR3 length, J gene, D gene, V gene, clone size, CDR3 DNA, CDR3 protein. A D gene is named only where the DNA matches it firmly. Expanded clones get a size class; other rows say once, few or many, or leave the size out.

16 TRBJ1-5 NA TRBV2 many TGTGCCAGCTTATCAGCGCGGGGGAATAGCAATCAGCCCCAGCATTTT CASLSARGNSNQPQHF
14 TRBJ2-1 TRBD2 TRBV6-1 few TGTGCCAGCAGTCCCCGGGGGGAGGCCAATGAGCAGTTCTTC CASSPRGEANEQFF
14 TRBJ2-3 NA TRBV7-6 many TGTGCCAGCAGCTTATGGGGGGCCCGTGATACGCAGTATTTT CASSLWGARDTQYF
20 TRBJ2-1 TRBD1 TRBV5-6 NA TGTGCCAGCAGCTCGAATTGGGTCCGGGACAGGGTAGGATATGTGGGTGAGCAGTTCTTC CASSSNWVRDRVGYVGEQFF
16 TRBJ1-1 TRBD1 TRBV5-1 many TGCGCCAGCAGCTTGGGGCCACAGGGGTCTGAGACTGAAGCTTTCTTT CASSLGPQGSETEAFF
14 TRBJ1-1 TRBD1 TRBV7-3 NA TGTGCCAGCAGAAGAACAGGGGAAAGCGGTGAAGCTTTCTTT CASRRTGESGEAFF
13 TRBJ2-2 NA TRBV12-3/TRBV12-4 many TGTGCCAGCAGTTTGGGGTTGAGCGGGGAGCTGTTTTTT CASSLGLSGELFF
14 TRBJ1-5 TRBD1 TRBV12-3/TRBV12-4 few TGTGCCAGCAGTCGAGGACAGGGGTATCAGCCCCAGCATTTT CASSRGQGYQPQHF
11 TRBJ1-2 NA TRBV20-1 few TGCAGTGCTAGAGCCCCTGGGGGGGGAAGCTTC CSARAPGGGSF
18 TRBJ2-3 NA TRBV14 NA TGTGCCAGCAGCCGAGACCCCCGGGACCCAGAGGGTACAGATACGCAGTATTTT CASSRDPRDPEGTDTQYF
12 TRBJ2-1 TRBD2 TRBV30 NA TGTGCCTGGAACGGCGGGGGGCATGAGCAGTTCTTC CAWNGGGHEQFF
17 TRBJ2-3 TRBD2 TRBV4-3 many TGCGCCAGCAGCCAAGAGGGACTAGCGGGGGGGAGCGATACGCAGTATTTT CASSQEGLAGGSDTQYF
14 TRBJ2-5 NA TRBV4-2 few TGTGCCAGCAGCCAAGATCCAGGGCAAGAGACCCAGTACTTC CASSQDPGQETQYF
15 TRBJ2-5 NA TRBV3-1 few TGTGCCAGCAGCCAAGGTCCCTATAGTGGGGAGACCCAGTACTTC CASSQGPYSGETQYF
15 TRBJ2-1 TRBD1 TRBV7-2 NA TGTGCCAGCAGCATAAGACACAGGGGGCGAAATGAGCAGTTCTTC CASSIRHRGRNEQFF
12 TRBJ2-5 NA TRBV9 many TGTGCCAGCAGCGTAACCGAAGAGACCCAGTACTTC CASSVTEETQYF
16 TRBJ2-5 TRBD2 TRBV6-5 NA TGTGCCAGCAGTTACTCGCTAGCGGCGTACCAAGAGACCCAGTACTTC CASSYSLAAYQETQYF
15 TRBJ1-5 NA TRBV25-1 few TGTGCCAGCAGTGATAGTGGGGGGGGGGATCAGCCCCAGCATTTT CASSDSGGGDQPQHF
15 TRBJ1-1 NA TRBV3-1 few TGTGCCAGCAGCCAAGATGTGGGAGTGGGAACTGAAGCTTTCTTT CASSQDVGVGTEAFF
13 TRBJ2-1 TRBD2 TRBV6-1 NA TGTGCCAGCTCGGGACTAGCGGGGGGAAACCGGTTCTTC CASSGLAGGNRFF
14 TRBJ2-7 TRBD1 TRBV5-4 few TGTGCCAGCAGCTCCCGGGACAGGGGGCCCGAGCAGTACTTC CASSSRDRGPEQYF
12 TRBJ1-2 NA TRBV10-3 many TGTGCCATCAGTGAGGAGGCGTATGGCTACACCTTC CAISEEAYGYTF
16 TRBJ2-1 TRBD2 TRBV12-3/TRBV12-4 many TGTGCCAGCAGTTGGTCCTTCGGGGGGGACTACAATGAGCAGTTCTTC CASSWSFGGDYNEQFF
18 TRBJ2-2 NA TRBV4-1 NA TGCGCCAGCAGCCACTCCAGGTGGGGGCGGGGTAACACCGGGGAGCTGTTTTTT CASSHSRWGRGNTGELFF
15 TRBJ1-1 NA TRBV4-3 few TGCGCCAGCAGCCAAGATCTTAGGGGGGGACCTGAAGCTTTCTTT CASSQDLRGGPEAFF
15 TRBJ2-7 NA TRBV4-2 many TGTGCCAGCAGCCAAGTCGGGGAATACTCCTACGAGCAGTACTTC CASSQVGEYSYEQYF
16 TRBJ1-5 NA TRBV27 NA TGTGCCAGCCGAGACCGGGCGGGGGCGATCAATCAGCCCCAGCATTTT CASRDRAGAINQPQHF
16 TRBJ1-3 NA TRBV18 many TGTGCCAGCTCACCCGCCGGCGGGGCCACTGGAAACACCATATATTTT CASSPAGGATGNTIYF
15 TRBJ2-2 NA TRBV12-3/TRBV12-4 many TGTGCCAGCAGCGAACCCCTAGGGACTTCCGGGGAGCTGTTTTTT CASSEPLGTSGELFF
13 TRBJ2-5 NA TRBV3-1 few TGTGCCAGCGCTGCGGAGGGCAGGGAGACCCAGTACTTC CASAAEGRETQYF
17 TRBJ2-5 NA TRBV25-1 many TGTGCCAGCAGTGAATCCCCCCACACAGGGTTTCAAGAGACCCAGTACTTC CASSESPHTGFQETQYF
17 TRBJ2-1 NA TRBV4-3 many TGCGCCAGCAGCCAAGGAACAGGGATCGGCAGATACATGGAGCAGTTCTTC CASSQGTGIGRYMEQFF
19 TRBJ2-2 TRBD2 TRBV4-2 many TGTGCCAGCAGCCTAGCGCTTCGTCGGGTAGCGGGGGGAACCGGGGAGCTGTTTTTT CASSLALRRVAGGTGELFF
17 TRBJ2-1 TRBD2 TRBV5-1 NA TGCGCCAGCAGCTTGGCCGGGAGCGGGGGGATGTATAATGAGCAGTTCTTC CASSLAGSGGMYNEQFF
14 TRBJ2-3 TRBD2 TRBV19 NA TGTGCCAGTACCTCCGGTAGCGGGGGAGATACGCAGTATTTT CASTSGSGGDTQYF
18 TRBJ1-5 TRBD1 TRBV4-3 many TGCGCCAGCAGCCAAGACTGGGTCTGGGCCAGGGGGAATCAGCCCCAGCATTTT CASSQDWVWARGNQPQHF
17 TRBJ2-3 TRBD2 TRBV7-2 few TGTGCCAGCAGCTCCGTCTTAAGCGGGGGGTTCACAGATACGCAGTATTTT CASSSVLSGGFTDTQYF
14 TRBJ2-5 TRBD2 TRBV14 few TGTGCCAGCAGCCTCCGGACTAGCGGAGAGACCCAGTACTTC CASSLRTSGETQYF
12 TRBJ2-3 NA TRBV4-1 many TGCGCCAGCAGCCGCCGGATGGATACGCAGTATTTT CASSRRMDTQYF
16 TRBJ1-1 NA TRBV6-5 many TGTGCCAGCAGTCCGTTGGGGGGGCGAGGGAACACTGAAGCTTTCTTT CASSPLGGRGNTEAFF
18 TRBJ1-6 TRBD1 TRBV2 NA TGTACCTGCAGTTCCCAGGGGGGGGTGGGGGTGCTGAATTCACCCCTCCACTTT CTCSSQGGVGVLNSPLHF
13 TRBJ2-4 NA TRBV20-1 many TGCAGTGTAGCGGAGGGGGCCAAAAACATTCAGTACTTC CSVAEGAKNIQYF
12 TRBJ2-3 NA TRBV7-2 many TGTGCCAGCAGCCCAGAGGGGGATACGCAGTATTTT CASSPEGDTQYF
14 TRBJ1-4 NA TRBV12-3/TRBV12-4 many TGTGCCAGCAGTTTTATAAATCAAGGAGAAAAACTGTTTTTT CASSFINQGEKLFF
15 TRBJ2-7 TRBD1 TRBV4-2 many TGTGCCAGCAGCCAACCGGGACAGGGCCACTACGAGCAGTACTTC CASSQPGQGHYEQYF
17 TRBJ1-1 NA TRBV7-2 many TGTGCCAGCAGCCCCTACTTAACCTCACTTGGGAACACTGAAGCTTTCTTT CASSPYLTSLGNTEAFF
16 TRBJ2-1 TRBD2 TRBV7-2 many TGTGCCAGCAGCTTACCCGGGACTAGCGGACGCAATGAGCAGTTCTTC CASSLPGTSGRNEQFF
13 TRBJ2-4 NA TRBV20-1 NA TGCAGTGTCCCGGGGGTAGCCAAAAACATTCAGTACTTC CSVPGVAKNIQYF
15 TRBJ2-7 NA TRBV9 NA TGTGCCAGCAGCGTAGGAGTGCGGTCGGAGTACGAGCAGTACTTC CASSVGVRSEYEQYF
11 TRBJ1-2 NA TRBV10-3 many TGTGCCATCAGTGATTCCCAGGACACCCTCTTC CAISDSQDTLF
20 TRBJ2-1 NA TRBV19 NA TGTGCCAGTAGTATACCCCCGGGGCGGGGTGAGGTGAGATCCTACAATGAGCAGTTCTTC CASSIPPGRGEVRSYNEQFF
14 TRBJ2-3 NA TRBV7-3 many TGTGCCAGCAGATACGGGGACCGCACAGATACGCAGTATTTT CASRYGDRTDTQYF